This section outlines one T cell receptor (beta chain) sequence together with its context. Its antigen remains unidentified. Using its own MiXCR run on the reads, TCRdb lists one record per CDR3 protein. The data contain 310,000 or so distinct CDR3 sequences, more than 20% of them singletons. The source of the sample is a study of T cell repertoires in cytomegalovirus infection. Study-level information: CMV epitopes, recently identified HLA-C-restricted and well-studied HLA-B-restricted, were used. Evidence of both CMV infection and a matching HLA type came from public TCR beta signatures. Points from the study as a whole: In two of eight donors, the top clonotype was HLA-C-restricted CMV-specific. Carriers of CMV plus the relevant HLA were identified by cumulative public TCR beta family frequency.

Sequenced here: cultured PBMCs, sampled from culture after CMV antigen stimulation. The clonotype was recovered from a human donor in good health (CMV status not recorded). Some clones in this sample may be carry-over from other donors' samples.

DNA of the CDR3: TGTGCCAGCAGCTTAGCATTGGACTCGAGATACAATGAGCAGTTCTTC. It codes for CASSLALDSRYNEQFF. V and J are TRBV11-2 and TRBJ2-1; a possible D gene is TRBD2 (5 bases). Deletions cut 1 base from V and 4 bases from J, with 14 bases between. Germline-derived CDR1 and CDR2 are SGHAT and FQNNGV. The CDR3 length is 16 residues.